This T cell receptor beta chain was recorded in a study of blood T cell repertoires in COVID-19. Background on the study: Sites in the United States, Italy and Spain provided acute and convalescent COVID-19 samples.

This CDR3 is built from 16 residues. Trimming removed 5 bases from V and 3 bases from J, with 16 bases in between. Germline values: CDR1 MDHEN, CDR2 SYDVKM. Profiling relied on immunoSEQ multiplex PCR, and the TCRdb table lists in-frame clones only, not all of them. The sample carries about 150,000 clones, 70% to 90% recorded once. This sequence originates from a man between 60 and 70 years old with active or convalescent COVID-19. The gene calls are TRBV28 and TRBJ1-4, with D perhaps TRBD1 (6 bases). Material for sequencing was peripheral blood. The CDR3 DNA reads TGTGCCAGCAGTGAAGCAGGGGTTCGGGCTAATGAAAAACTGTTTTTT. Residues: CASSEAGVRANEKLFF.